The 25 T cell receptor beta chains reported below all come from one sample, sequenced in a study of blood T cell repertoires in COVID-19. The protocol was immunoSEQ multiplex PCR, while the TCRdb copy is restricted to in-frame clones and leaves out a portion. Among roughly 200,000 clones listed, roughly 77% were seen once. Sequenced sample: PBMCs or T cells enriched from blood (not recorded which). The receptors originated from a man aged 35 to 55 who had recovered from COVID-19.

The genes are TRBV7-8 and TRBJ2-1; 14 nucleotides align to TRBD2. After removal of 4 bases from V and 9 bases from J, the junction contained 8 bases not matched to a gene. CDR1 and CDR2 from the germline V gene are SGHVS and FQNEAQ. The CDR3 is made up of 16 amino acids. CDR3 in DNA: TGTGCCAGCAGCTCCGGACTAGCGGGAGGACAAGGTGAGCAGTTCTTC. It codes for CASSSGLAGGQGEQFF.

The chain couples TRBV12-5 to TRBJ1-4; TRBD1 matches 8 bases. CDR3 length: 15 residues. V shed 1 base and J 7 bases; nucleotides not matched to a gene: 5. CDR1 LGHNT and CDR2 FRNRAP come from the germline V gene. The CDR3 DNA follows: TGTGCTAGTGGTTTGGGAATGACAGGGGCTGAAAAACTGTTTTTT. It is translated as CASGLGMTGAEKLFF.

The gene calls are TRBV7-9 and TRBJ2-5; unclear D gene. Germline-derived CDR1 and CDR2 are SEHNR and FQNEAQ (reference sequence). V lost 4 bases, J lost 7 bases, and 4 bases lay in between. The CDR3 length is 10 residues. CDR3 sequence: CASSSGTQYF. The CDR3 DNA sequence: TGTGCCAGCAGCTCCGGGACCCAGTACTTC. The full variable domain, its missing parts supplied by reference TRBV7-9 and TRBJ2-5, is DTGVSQNPRHKITKRGQNVTFRCDPISEHNRLYWYRQTLGQGPEFLTYFQNEAQLEKSRLLSDRFSAERPKGSFSTLEIQRTEQGDSAMYLCASSSGTQYFGPGTRLLVL.

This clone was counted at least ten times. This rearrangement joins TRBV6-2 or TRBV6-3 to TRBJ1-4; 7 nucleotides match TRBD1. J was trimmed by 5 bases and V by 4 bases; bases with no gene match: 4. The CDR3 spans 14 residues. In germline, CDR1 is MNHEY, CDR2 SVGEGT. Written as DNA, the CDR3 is TGTGCCAGCAGTTTCGGACAGGAAAATGAAAAACTGTTTTTT. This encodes CASSFGQENEKLFF.

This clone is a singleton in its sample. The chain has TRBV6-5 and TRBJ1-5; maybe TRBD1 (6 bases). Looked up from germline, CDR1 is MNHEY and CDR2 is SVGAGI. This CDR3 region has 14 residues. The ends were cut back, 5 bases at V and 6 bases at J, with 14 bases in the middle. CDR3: CASSPGQLSQPQHF. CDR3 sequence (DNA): TGTGCCAGCAGTCCTGGACAGCTAAGTCAGCCCCAGCATTTT.

The CDR3 here is CASTAHRDSTTDTQYF. CDR3 DNA sequence: TGTGCCAGCACGGCCCATCGGGACTCCACCACAGATACGCAGTATTTT. The rearrangement joins TRBV4-2 to TRBJ2-3, with D tentatively TRBD2 (6 bases). The CDR3 extends over 16 amino acids. V was clipped by 7 bases and J by 2 bases, with 19 bases between them. The germline gives CDR1 LGHNA, CDR2 YNFKEQ.

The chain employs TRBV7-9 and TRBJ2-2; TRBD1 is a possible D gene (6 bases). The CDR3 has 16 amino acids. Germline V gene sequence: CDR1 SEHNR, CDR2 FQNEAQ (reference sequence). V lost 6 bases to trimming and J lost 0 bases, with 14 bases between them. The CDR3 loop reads CASRSTGRSNTGELFF. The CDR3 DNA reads TGTGCCAGCAGGTCGACAGGCCGATCGAACACCGGGGAGCTGTTTTTT.

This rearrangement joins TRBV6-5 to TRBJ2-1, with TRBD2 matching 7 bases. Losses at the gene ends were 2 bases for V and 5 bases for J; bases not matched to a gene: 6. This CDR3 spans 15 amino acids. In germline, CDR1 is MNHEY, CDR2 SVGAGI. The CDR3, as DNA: TGTGCCAGCAGTTACCGCGGGGGTCTCGACAATGAGCAGTTCTTC. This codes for CASSYRGGLDNEQFF.

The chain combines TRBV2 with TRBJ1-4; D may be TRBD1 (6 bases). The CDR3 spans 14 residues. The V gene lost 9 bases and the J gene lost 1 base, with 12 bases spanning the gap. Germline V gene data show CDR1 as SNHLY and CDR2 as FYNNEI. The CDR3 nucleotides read TGTGCCAGTACGGACAGCCTAACTAATGAAAAACTGTTTTTT. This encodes CASTDSLTNEKLFF.

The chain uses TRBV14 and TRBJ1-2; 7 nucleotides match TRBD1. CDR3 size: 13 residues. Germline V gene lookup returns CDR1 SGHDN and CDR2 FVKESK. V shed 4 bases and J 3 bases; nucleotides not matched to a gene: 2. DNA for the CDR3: TGTGCCAGCAGCCCGGGACAGCACTATGGCTACACCTTC. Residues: CASSPGQHYGYTF.

The chain's CDR3 is CASSIIDRADTQYF. Here the CDR3 DNA reads TGCGCCAGCAGCATAATCGACAGGGCAGATACGCAGTATTTT. V gene TRBV5-1 combines with J gene TRBJ2-3; TRBD1 aligns across 7 bases. Germline V CDR1 and CDR2: SGHRS, YFSETQ. The CDR3 is 14 amino acids. Trimming removed 4 bases from V and 4 bases from J; junction bases left unmatched: 6.

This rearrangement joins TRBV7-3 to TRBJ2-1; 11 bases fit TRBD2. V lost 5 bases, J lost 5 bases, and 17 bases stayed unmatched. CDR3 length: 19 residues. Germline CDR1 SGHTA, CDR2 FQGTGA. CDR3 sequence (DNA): TGTGCCAGCAGCGCCATGCCCGGTTTAGCGGGAGGGCCCAACAATGAGCAGTTCTTC. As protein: CASSAMPGLAGGPNNEQFF. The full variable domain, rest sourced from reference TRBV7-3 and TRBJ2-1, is GAGVSQTPSNKVTEKGKYVELRCDPISGHTALYWYRQSLGQGPEFLIYFQGTGAADDSGLPNDRFFAVRPEGSVSTLKIQRTERGDSAVYLCASSAMPGLAGGPNNEQFFGPGTRLTVL.

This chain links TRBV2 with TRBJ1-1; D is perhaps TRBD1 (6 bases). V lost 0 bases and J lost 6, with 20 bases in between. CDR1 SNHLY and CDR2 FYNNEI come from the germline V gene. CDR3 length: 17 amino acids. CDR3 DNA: TGTGCCAGCAGTGAAGCGCTTCCGGGACAAACTGGCTCTGAAGCTTTCTTT. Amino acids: CASSEALPGQTGSEAFF.

As DNA, the CDR3 is TGTGCCATCAGTGGTACCGGGACTAGCGGCACAGATACGCAGTATTTT. Its translation is CAISGTGTSGTDTQYF. This chain connects TRBV10-3 to TRBJ2-3; 10 nucleotides match TRBD2. Germline V lookup: CDR1 ENHRY, CDR2 SYGVKD. The CDR3 is 16 residues long. V lost 4 bases and J lost 1; bases outside the gene matches: 5.

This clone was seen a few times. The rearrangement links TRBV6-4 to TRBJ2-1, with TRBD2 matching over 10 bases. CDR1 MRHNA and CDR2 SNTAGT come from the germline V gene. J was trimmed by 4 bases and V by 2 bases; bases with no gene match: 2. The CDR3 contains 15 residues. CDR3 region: CASSDLAGDYNEQFF. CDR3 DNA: TGTGCCAGCAGTGACCTAGCGGGAGATTACAATGAGCAGTTCTTC.

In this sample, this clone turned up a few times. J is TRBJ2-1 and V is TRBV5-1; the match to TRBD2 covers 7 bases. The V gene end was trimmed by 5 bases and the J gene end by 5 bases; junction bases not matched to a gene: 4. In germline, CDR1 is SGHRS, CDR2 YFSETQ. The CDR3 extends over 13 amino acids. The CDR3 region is CASREGLHNEQFF. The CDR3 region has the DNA TGCGCCAGCAGAGAGGGACTACACAATGAGCAGTTCTTC.

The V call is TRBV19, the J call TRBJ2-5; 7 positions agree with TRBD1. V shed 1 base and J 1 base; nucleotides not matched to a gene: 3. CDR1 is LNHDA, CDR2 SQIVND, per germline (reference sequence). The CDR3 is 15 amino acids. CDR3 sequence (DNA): TGTGCCAGTAGTATAGGACAGGGATCCCAAGAGACCCAGTACTTC. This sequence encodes CASSIGQGSQETQYF. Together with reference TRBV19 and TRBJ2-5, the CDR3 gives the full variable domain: DGGITQSPKYLFRKEGQNVTLSCEQNLNHDAMYWYRQDPGQGLRLIYYSQIVNDFQKGDIAEGYSVSREKKESFPLTVTSAQKNPTAFYLCASSIGQGSQETQYFGPGTRLLVL.

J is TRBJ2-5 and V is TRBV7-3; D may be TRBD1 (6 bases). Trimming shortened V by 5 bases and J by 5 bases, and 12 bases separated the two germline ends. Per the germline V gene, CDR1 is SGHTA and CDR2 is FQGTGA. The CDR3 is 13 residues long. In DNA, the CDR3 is TGTGCCAGCAGCCACCTCAGGGGTGAGACCCAGTACTTC. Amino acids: CASSHLRGETQYF.

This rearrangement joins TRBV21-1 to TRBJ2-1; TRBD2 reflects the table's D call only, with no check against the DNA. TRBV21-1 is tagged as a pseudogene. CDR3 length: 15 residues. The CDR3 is CASSTPIASYNEQFF. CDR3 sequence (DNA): TGTGCCAGCAGCACCCCTATAGCCTCCTACAATGAGCAGTTCTTC.

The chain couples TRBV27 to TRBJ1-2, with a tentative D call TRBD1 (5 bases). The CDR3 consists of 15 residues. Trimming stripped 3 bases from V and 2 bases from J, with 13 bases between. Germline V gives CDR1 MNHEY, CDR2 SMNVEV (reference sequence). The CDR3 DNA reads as TGTGCCAGCAGTTTTGGGGGGTTATCCAACTATGGCTACACCTTC. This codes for CASSFGGLSNYGYTF.

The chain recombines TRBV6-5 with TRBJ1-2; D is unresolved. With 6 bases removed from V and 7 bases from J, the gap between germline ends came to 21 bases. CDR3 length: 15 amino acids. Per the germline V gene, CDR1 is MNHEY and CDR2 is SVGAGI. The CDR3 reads CASRLQTFSPGGYTF. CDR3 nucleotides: TGTGCCAGCAGACTCCAGACCTTTTCCCCGGGTGGCTACACCTTC.

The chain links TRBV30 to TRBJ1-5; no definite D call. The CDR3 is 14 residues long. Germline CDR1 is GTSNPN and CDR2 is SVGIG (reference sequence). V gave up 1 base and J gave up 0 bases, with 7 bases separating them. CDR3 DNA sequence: TGTGCCTGGAGTGGGGTAGCTAGCAATCAGCCCCAGCATTTT. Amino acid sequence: CAWSGVASNQPQHF.

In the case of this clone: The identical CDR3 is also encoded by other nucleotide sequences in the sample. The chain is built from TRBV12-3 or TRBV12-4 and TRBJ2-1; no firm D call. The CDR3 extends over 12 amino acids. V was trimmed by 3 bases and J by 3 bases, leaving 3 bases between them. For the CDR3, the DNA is TGTGCCAGCAGTTTTCGCTACAATGAGCAGTTCTTC. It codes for CASSFRYNEQFF.

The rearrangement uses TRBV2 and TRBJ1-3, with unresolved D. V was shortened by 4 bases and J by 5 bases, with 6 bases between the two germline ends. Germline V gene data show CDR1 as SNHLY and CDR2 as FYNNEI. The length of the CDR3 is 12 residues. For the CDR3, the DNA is TGTGCCAGCAGTGCAGACAGAAACACCATATATTTT. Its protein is CASSADRNTIYF.

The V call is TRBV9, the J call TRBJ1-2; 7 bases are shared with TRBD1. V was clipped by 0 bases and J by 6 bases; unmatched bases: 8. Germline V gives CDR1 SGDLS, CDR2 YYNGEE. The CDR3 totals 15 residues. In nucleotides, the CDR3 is TGTGCCAGCAGCGTAGTAGTGACAGGGATTGATGGCTACACCTTC. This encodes CASSVVVTGIDGYTF.